This entry is about one T cell receptor (beta chain). Its antigen is still unknown. Per-base qualities were not stored, and no clone one base away is much larger. The record originates from a study of cytomegalovirus exposure and HLA in healthy donors (dated by TCRdb to between 2016 and 2019). With regard to the full study: According to an earlier analysis of 587 of the donors, roughly 180 million T cells yielded 117 million unique TCR beta sequences and more than 250 Gb of sequence data. Approximately 300 gigabases of sequencing data and roughly 80 million unique TCR sequences made up an early release that covered several hundred HLA-typed donors. Of the roughly 400 genotyped donors, over 70% fell in the genetic ancestry cluster associated with self-reported Caucasian donors. The aim of the study was to test whether cataloging public T cell receptors could identify signatures of past pathogen exposure. The study profiled the T cell repertoires of about 720 subjects by immunosequencing and related them to cytomegalovirus serostatus. A separate validation cohort of approximately 130 different subjects was used in addition to the approximately 700-subject first cohort. To predict cytomegalovirus infection status, the study combined high-throughput TCR immunosequencing, statistical association of individual TCRs with disease status, and machine learning. In a later analysis, previously published TCR beta repertoires from several hundred donors were re-analyzed and high-resolution HLA genotyping was added so that TCR occurrence patterns could be studied. In the later analysis, no new phenotypic data were used to find candidate immune exposures; instead, reliance was placed on TCR beta sequences and their occurrence across donors. An earlier analysis of several hundred of the donors applied high-throughput TCR beta sequencing to assess whether each TCR beta V gene segment acted as functional or pseudogenic. Alongside the repertoire data, information on donor age, sex, ethnicity and CMV serostatus was compiled. A later genetic analysis took genome-wide SNP genotypes for about three fifths of the roughly 670 donors and used that subset as a discovery cohort. Every repertoire in the discovery cohort had been generated on one and the same sequencing platform. HLA typing included class I and class II loci at four-digit resolution. The number of donors typed differed by locus, with about 629-640 for A, B, C, DRB1 and DQB1, around 500 for DQA1, 600 to 610 for DPA1, and around 460 for DPB1. Five DR-DQ haplotypes were handled as single units for association and clustering, since linkage in the cohort was strong. Among roughly 400 genotyped donors of the cohort, an average of around 250,000 unique TCR beta nucleotide sequences was sequenced per donor, of which about 19% were non-productive.

The cohort was made up of roughly 670 healthy bone marrow donors. All cohort members were sampled while nominally healthy, although unrecorded immune exposures were likely present. The donor tested CMV seronegative and was one of the 352 seronegative cohort members. A peripheral blood sample was collected from each donor, and TCR beta sequencing was performed on peripheral blood mononuclear cells. Genomic DNA was extracted from the blood cell samples with the Qiagen DNeasy Blood Extraction Kit. Trimming at the junction amounts to 3 bases on V and 7 bases on J, and the germline ends lie 10 bases apart. CDR1 and CDR2 are drawn from the germline V gene (reference sequence): DFQATT, SNEGSKA. The CDR3, from cysteine to phenylalanine, totals 11 residues. Only CDR3 DNA is held: 33 bases, read in frame from base 1. Results the study describes overall, beyond this receptor: Because some donors lacked HLA typing at each locus, the association tests relied only on the typed subset. Specific HLA alleles were associated with 18,000 or so TCR beta sequences at a false discovery rate of 0.05 in a later analysis. Across donors, most TCR sequences were observed very rarely, whereas some public TCRs were present in many individuals. This cohort had only TCR beta chains sequenced, and the lack of alpha or paired-chain data limited which features could be detected. A further reported finding was that TCR beta sequences accurately predicted the HLA-A and HLA-B alleles for most subjects in the first cohort. Broadly in line with IMGT annotations, most TCR beta V segments showed up in productive rearrangements about 87% or about 30% of the time in an earlier analysis of several hundred of the donors. Roughly uniform sequencing depth across donors was assumed in presence/absence analyses, although this assumption may not hold. The earlier analysis of approximately 540 of the donors excluded 15 to 20 rarely observed V segments, including chromosome 9 orphons, because counts were too low. The classifier was reported to diagnose cytomegalovirus status with high specificity and sensitivity in both the original cohort and the validation cohort. A later genetic analysis associated a missense DCLRE1C variant with V-gene and J-gene trimming of TCR beta chains, and an independent cohort replicated the association. Some IMGT-functional V segments, including TRBV6-2 and TRBV6-3, could not be told apart with the 87-base-pair reads, so those segments were excluded. According to the authors, the approach could potentially be generalized to other disease states and immunological phenotypes. In vitro tests confirmed that three of the cytomegalovirus-associated TCR beta chains recognize cytomegalovirus antigens. In a later analysis, HLA-associated TCR beta chains were found to be more clonally expanded and to have lower generation probabilities than equally common non-associated chains. The study listed 164 TCR beta chains as associated with cytomegalovirus. Linkage disequilibrium might explain the correlated functional status among segregating V segments, but an unknown experimental factor could not be excluded. CMV serostatus was the only immune exposure information available for the cohort. A later genetic analysis reported fewer N-insertions in productive TCRs among donors in an Asian-associated ancestry cluster than the roughly 690-donor mean. Strong co-occurrence of HLA alleles, especially DR and DQ, made assigning TCR associations to individual alleles difficult. A later analysis reported that several top co-occurrence clusters appeared linked to parvovirus B19, influenza, CMV and Epstein-Barr virus. The sequencing pipeline was judged likely to have produced a cluster of highly shared sequence variants as a technical artifact. According to a later analysis, TCR association rates differed among HLA loci, with DRB1 alleles showing the most associated TCRs and HLA-C alleles showing the fewest. According to a later analysis, most CMV-associated TCR beta chains appeared to be HLA-restricted, and the HLA associations seemed to be driven largely by CMV exposure.

Receptors were amplified or captured by the immunoSEQ multiplex PCR assay. For the multiplex PCR, a mixture combining 60 forward primers for TCR Vbeta segments and 13 reverse primers for TCR Jbeta segments was used. A multiplex PCR assay on genomic DNA amplified the CDR3 region of rearranged TCR beta genes. Amplified TCR beta libraries were sequenced as 87-base-pair reads on the Illumina HiSeq System. In the paper's pipeline: In a later analysis, tens of millions of unique TCR beta chains were counted across the roughly 670 repertoires, and roughly 11 million of these chains were shared by at least two donors. A nearest-neighbor algorithm error-corrected the raw reads and collapsed the reads into unique sequences, merging closely related sequences to remove PCR and sequencing errors. V, D and J gene segments were assigned by aligning CDR3 sequences to IMGT reference sequences. For a sequence to be retained, a match of at least six nucleotides was required to both a V gene segment and a J gene segment. A rearrangement was called productive if the CDR3 had no stop codons and remained in frame with V and J, and every other rearrangement was called non-productive. Following IMGT convention, CDR3 was defined as the stretch from the second conserved V-encoded cysteine up to the conserved J-encoded phenylalanine. The earlier analysis of 550 to 650 of the donors excluded any sequence lacking an unambiguous match to a single V gene segment. In an earlier analysis of approximately 500 of the donors, a V segment was called functional when productive rearrangements were above 56.7%, and segregating when the standard deviation between donors exceeded 5%. A statistical classification framework was developed to diagnose cytomegalovirus status using the catalog of TCR beta chain sequences. V and J gene assignment, in a later analysis, came from comparing TCR nucleotide sequences with IMGT/GENE-DB human TR gene sequences. The TCRdist pipeline was used in a later analysis to assign CDR3 sequences and most-parsimonious VDJ recombination scenarios. In a later analysis, every TCR beta chain was defined by the combination of its CDR3 amino acid sequence and its V-gene family, and reads without a unique V-gene family were dropped. To address suspected cross-contamination and a sequencing artifact, a later analysis removed under 600 highly shared, low-generation-probability nucleotide sequences. For each public chain, a later analysis derived a clonal expansion index from normalized ranks of inferred template counts within each repertoire. In a later analysis, generation probabilities were computed using a VDJ recombination model fitted to out-of-frame rearrangements, and the results were checked against IGoR. In a later analysis, hypergeometric tests were used to score TCR-TCR, TCR-HLA and TCR-CMV co-occurrence, with a repertoire-size bias correction applied to TCR pairs. A later analysis estimated false discovery rates by permuting HLA or CMV assignments 20 times. In a later analysis, co-occurring TCRs were grouped using DBSCAN, and TCRdist sequence similarity was added for clustering within HLA-allele-positive subsets. Co-occurrence clustering excluded repertoires with fewer than 30,000 or more than 120,000 public chains, plus five with anomalous nucleotide sharing. Not all clones reach the TCRdb copy of this immuneACCESS table, which keeps in-frame sequences only. Checked studies attribute under half of the gap to unresolved V genes and leave the rest unexplained. That table is the source of V, J and clone size, and D and trimming were worked out from the DNA. The sample table records 200,000 or so clones; 82% of these occur just once. The top ten clones comprise about 0.092% of the sample.

This chain joins TRBV20-1 to TRBJ2-7; 6 matching bases give a weak D call of TRBD1. This sequence originates from a boy aged 2 to 9 in good health and CMV-seronegative. The specimen sequenced was PBMCs. The CDR3 protein: CSASTGLEQYF. The DNA sequence reads TGCAGTGCTAGTACAGGGCTAGAGCAGTACTTC.